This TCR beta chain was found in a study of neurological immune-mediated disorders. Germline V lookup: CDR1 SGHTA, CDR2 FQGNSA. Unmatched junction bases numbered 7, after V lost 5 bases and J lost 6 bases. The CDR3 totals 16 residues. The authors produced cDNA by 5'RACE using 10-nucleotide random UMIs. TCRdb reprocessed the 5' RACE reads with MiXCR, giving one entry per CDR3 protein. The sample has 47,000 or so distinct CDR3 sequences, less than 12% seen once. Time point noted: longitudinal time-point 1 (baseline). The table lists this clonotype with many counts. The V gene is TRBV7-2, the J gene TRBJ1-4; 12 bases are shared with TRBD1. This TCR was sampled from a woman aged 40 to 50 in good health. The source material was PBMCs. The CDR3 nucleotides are TGTGCCAGCAGCCCATTTGGGACAGGGGGCTATGAAAAACTGTTTTTT. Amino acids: CASSPFGTGGYEKLFF.